This TCR beta chain emerged from a study of blood T cell repertoires in COVID-19. Study summary: Some COVID-19 samples were acute and others convalescent; all came from the United States, Italy and Spain. In each case, the material was cDNA or gDNA derived from T cells, B-cell-depleted T cells, or PBMCs.

Trimming cost V 5 bases and J 0 bases, with 12 bases left between them. Germline lookup yields CDR1 SEHNR and CDR2 FQNEAQ (reference sequence). The CDR3 spans 15 residues. Original methodology: Nucleated cell counts were estimated from reference gene primer amplification. Here immunoSEQ multiplex PCR was the method, and the copy in TCRdb shows in-frame clones only, minus some. V and J calls plus clone size are reproduced from that table; the DNA served to infer D and trimming. The sample has 60,000 to 70,000 clones, around 90% seen once. Seattle-derived patients entered the study during active infection and were followed longitudinally. Only one count was recorded for this clone.

The TCR comes from a woman aged 60-75 years with COVID-19, enrolled during active disease. Sequenced sample: peripheral blood. The V gene is TRBV7-9, the J gene TRBJ2-3, with D maybe TRBD2 (6 bases). The CDR3 nucleotides read TGTGCCAGCAGCCTGCTGGGGGGTAGCACAGATACGCAGTATTTT. Its translation: CASSLLGGSTDTQYF.